Following are 4 T cell receptor beta chains from one sample sequenced in a study of cytomegalovirus exposure and HLA in healthy donors. In the PCR, 60 Vbeta and 13 Jbeta primers were used. Clones were sequenced by immunoSEQ multiplex PCR, and TCRdb holds only the in-frame ones, with some missing. Among almost 200,000 clones listed, 75% to 85% were seen once. The sample consisted of PBMCs. The source is a woman between 50 and 59 years old in good health and CMV-seronegative.

This sequence joins TRBV5-4 and TRBJ2-3; 7 bases fit TRBD2. Germline lookup yields CDR1 SGHNT and CDR2 YYREEE (reference sequence). The CDR3 consists of 15 residues. Trimming cost V 4 bases and J 5 bases; bases outside gene matches: 10. This chain's CDR3 is CASSPMAGAVDTQYF. Here the CDR3 DNA reads TGTGCCAGCAGCCCCATGGCGGGAGCGGTAGATACGCAGTATTTT.

About this clone itself: The sample carries other DNA sequences with the same CDR3. The chain links TRBV2 to TRBJ2-7, with D tentatively TRBD2 (5 bases). The CDR3 totals 12 residues. Germline V CDR1 and CDR2: SNHLY, FYNNEI. CDR3 in DNA: TGTTCCAAGCAGGAAGCGGCCTACGAGCAGTACTTC. Encoded protein: CSKQEAAYEQYF.

This clone was seen a single time. V gene TRBV5-8 combines with J gene TRBJ2-3; TRBD1 might be the D (6 bases). Trimming pared 4 bases from V and 0 bases from J, leaving 12 bases between. Looked up from germline, CDR1 is SGHTS and CDR2 is YDEGEE. The CDR3 extends over 15 amino acids. CDR3 sequence reads: CASSQTGASTDTQYF. DNA for the CDR3: TGTGCCAGCAGCCAGACAGGAGCTAGCACAGATACGCAGTATTTT. The variable domain in full, with the rest retrieved from reference TRBV5-8 and TRBJ2-3, is EAGVTQSPTHLIKTRGQQATLRCSPISGHTSVYWYQQALGLGLQFLLWYDEGEERNRGNFPPRFSGRQFPNYSSELNVNALELEDSALYLCASSQTGASTDTQYFGPGTRLTVL.

The chain links TRBV4-3 to TRBJ2-1; 15 bases line up with TRBD2. The CDR3 has 18 amino acids. The V segment lost 4 bases and the J segment 4 bases; nucleotides outside the gene matches: 8. Germline V gene sequence: CDR1 LGHNA, CDR2 YSLEER. This chain's CDR3 is CASSRGTSGRRAYNEQFF. The DNA for the CDR3 is TGCGCCAGCAGCCGAGGGACTAGCGGGAGGCGGGCTTACAATGAGCAGTTCTTC.